This T cell receptor (beta chain) originates from a study of T cell responses to AZD1222 COVID-19 vaccine. Comments on this clone: Other DNA sequences in this sample translate to the same CDR3.

The CDR3 loop spans 15 amino acids. With 1 base clipped from V and 4 bases from J, the junction kept 5 bases outside the gene matches. CDR1 and CDR2 from the germline V gene are MGHRA and YSYEKL. Data came from immunoSEQ multiplex PCR; TCRdb stores just in-frame clones and leaves some out. The repertoire holds 150,000 to 200,000 clones, with about 92% as singletons. The TCR originated in an adult in good health. The chain uses TRBV4-1 and TRBJ2-7; 9 nucleotides match TRBD1. Sequencing used peripheral blood, obtained on day 0 of AZD1222 vaccination. CDR3 DNA: TGCGCCAGCAGCCAAGCCCCGGGACAGGGATACGAGCAGTACTTC. The encoded protein is CASSQAPGQGYEQYF.